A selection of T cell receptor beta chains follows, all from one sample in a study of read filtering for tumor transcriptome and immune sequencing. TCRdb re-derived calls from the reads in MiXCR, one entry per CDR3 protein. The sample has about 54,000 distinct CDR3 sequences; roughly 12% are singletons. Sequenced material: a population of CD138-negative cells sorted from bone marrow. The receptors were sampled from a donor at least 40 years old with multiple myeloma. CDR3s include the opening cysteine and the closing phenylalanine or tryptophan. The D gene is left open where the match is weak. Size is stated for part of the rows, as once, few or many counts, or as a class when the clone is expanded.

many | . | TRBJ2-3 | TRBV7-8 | TGTGCCAGCACACCGACGAGGAACACAGATACGCAGTATTTT | CASTPTRNTDTQYF
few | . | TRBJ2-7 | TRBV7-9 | TGTGCCAGCAGTACCTCAGGGGCCTACGAGCAGTACTTC | CASSTSGAYEQYF
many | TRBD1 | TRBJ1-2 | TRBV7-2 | TGTGCCAGCAGCCGGGACAGGGGGCGCGAGTTGAGCGGCTACACCTTC | CASSRDRGRELSGYTF
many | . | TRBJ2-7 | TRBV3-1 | TGTGCCAGCAGCTATCGACGTTACGAGCAGTACTTC | CASSYRRYEQYF
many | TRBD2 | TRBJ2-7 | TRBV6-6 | TGTGCCAGCAGTCAGCGGGAAGCCTACGAGCAGTACTTC | CASSQREAYEQYF
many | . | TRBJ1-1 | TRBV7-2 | TGTGCCAGCAGCCGGTACACTGAAGCTTTCTTT | CASSRYTEAFF
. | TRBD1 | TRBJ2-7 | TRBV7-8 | TGTGCCAGCAGCTGGCCCGGGACAGACATACTCGGGCAGTACTTC | CASSWPGTDILGQYF
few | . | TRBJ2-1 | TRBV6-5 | TGTGCCAGCACTCTAGGCTCCGACGGTCTACAAAAGCAGTTCTTC | CASTLGSDGLQKQFF
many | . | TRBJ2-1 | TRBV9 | TGTGCCAGCAGCGCTGGTGCCCGGTATGAGCAGTTCTTC | CASSAGARYEQFF
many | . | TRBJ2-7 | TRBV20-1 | TGCAGTGCTAGAGATAGGGCGGGACTTGGGATTGGCGAGCAGTACTTC | CSARDRAGLGIGEQYF
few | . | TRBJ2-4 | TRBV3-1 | TGTGCCAGCAGCCAATGGGGGACACCGACCCTGTACTTC | CASSQWGTPTLYF
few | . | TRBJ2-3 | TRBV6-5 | TGTGCCAGCACTCAACAGGGTTTTGTGTCAGATACGCAGTATTTT | CASTQQGFVSDTQYF
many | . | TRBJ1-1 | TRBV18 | TGTGCCAGCTCACCCCCGGGGCCAGTTTTAGCTGAAGCTTTCTTT | CASSPPGPVLAEAFF
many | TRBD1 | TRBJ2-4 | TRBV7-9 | TGTGCCAGCAGCTTAGCGGTAGGACAGGCTTGGGATAGCATTCAGTACTTC | CASSLAVGQAWDSIQYF
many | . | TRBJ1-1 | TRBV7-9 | TGTGCCAGCAGCTTAAGGGCTCTGGATGAAGCTTTCTTT | CASSLRALDEAFF
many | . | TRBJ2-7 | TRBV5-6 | TGTGCCAGCAGCCGCCTTAATAGTGTCGAAGACAACTCCTACGAGCAGTACTTC | CASSRLNSVEDNSYEQYF
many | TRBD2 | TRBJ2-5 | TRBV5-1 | TGCGCCAGCAGCTCGTCCCGGGGGGTAGGAGAGACCCAGTACTTC | CASSSSRGVGETQYF
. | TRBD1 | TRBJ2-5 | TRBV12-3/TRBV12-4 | TGTGCCAGCAGTTCTTATGGACAGGGTAGAGAGACCCAGTACTTC | CASSSYGQGRETQYF
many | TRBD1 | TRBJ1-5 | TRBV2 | TGTGCCAGCAGTGAAAGGGGACAGGTCAATCAGCCCCAGCATTTT | CASSERGQVNQPQHF
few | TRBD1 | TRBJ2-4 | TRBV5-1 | TGCGCCAGCAGCTCGGGACAGCGAGACCTAGCCAAAAACATTCAGTACTTC | CASSSGQRDLAKNIQYF
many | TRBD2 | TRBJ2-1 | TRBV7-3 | TGTGCCAGCAGCTCTTCCAGCGGGGGGAATCATGAGCAGTTCTTC | CASSSSSGGNHEQFF
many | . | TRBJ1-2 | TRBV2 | TGTGCCAGCAGTGAAGCAAGCTATATCAGCTACACCTTC | CASSEASYISYTF
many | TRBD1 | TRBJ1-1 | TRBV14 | TGTGCCAGCAGCCTAGGACAGGGGGCGCGCACTGAAGCTTTCTTT | CASSLGQGARTEAFF
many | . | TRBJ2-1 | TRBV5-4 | TGTGCCAGCAGCCCTCCCTTCCAGGTTAGGGACAATGAGCAGTTCTTC | CASSPPFQVRDNEQFF
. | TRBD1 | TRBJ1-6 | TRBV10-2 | TGCGCCAGCACCGGGACAGGGCTCGTTTTGGGTAATTCACCCCTCCACTTT | CASTGTGLVLGNSPLHF
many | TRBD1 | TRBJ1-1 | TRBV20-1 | TGCAGTGCTAGGGTACCAACCGGGACAGGGGGCGCGGGCACTGAAGCTTTCTTT | CSARVPTGTGGAGTEAFF
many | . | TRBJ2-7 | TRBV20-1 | TGCAGTGCTAGAGCGAGGGCCGTCACCTACGAGCAGTACTTC | CSARARAVTYEQYF
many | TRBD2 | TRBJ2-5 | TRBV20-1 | TGCAGTGCTCTCCTAGCGGGGGGGACCCGAGAGACCCAGTACTTC | CSALLAGGTRETQYF
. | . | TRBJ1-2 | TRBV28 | TGTGCCAGCAGCACCGGGACACTAGGCTACACCTTC | CASSTGTLGYTF
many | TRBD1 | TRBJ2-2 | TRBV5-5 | TGTGCCAGCAGCTTGGGGGGACAGACTAACACCGGGGAGCTGTTTTTT | CASSLGGQTNTGELFF
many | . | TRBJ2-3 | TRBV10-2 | TGCGCCAGCAGTGACCCCGGGGGCCGTACAGATACGCAGTATTTT | CASSDPGGRTDTQYF
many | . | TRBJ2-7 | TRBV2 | TGTGCCAGCGACCGAAGGGATGAGCAGTACTTC | CASDRRDEQYF
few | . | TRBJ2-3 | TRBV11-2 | TGTGCCAGCAGCTTGGGAACCGGGACCCACACAGATACGCAGTATTTT | CASSLGTGTHTDTQYF
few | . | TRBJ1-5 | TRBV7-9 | TGTGCCAGCAGCCCCCGGGACGGAAATCAGCCCCAGCATTTT | CASSPRDGNQPQHF
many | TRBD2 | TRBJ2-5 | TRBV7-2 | TGTGCCAGCAGCCCTGGACTAGTGAGGGAGACCCAGTACTTC | CASSPGLVRETQYF
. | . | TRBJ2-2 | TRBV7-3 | TGTGCCAGCAGCTTAGTGGCAGGCACCGGGGAGCTGTTTTTT | CASSLVAGTGELFF
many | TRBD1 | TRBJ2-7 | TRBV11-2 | TGTGCCAGCAAGCTTGAGACAGGGAGCTCCTACGAGCAGTACTTC | CASKLETGSSYEQYF
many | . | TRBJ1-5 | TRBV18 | TGTGCCAGCTCACCACCGACTTCCAATCAGCCCCAGCATTTT | CASSPPTSNQPQHF
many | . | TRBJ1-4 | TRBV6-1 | TGTGCCAGCAGGGAGAATTTGGGAAATGAAAAACTGTTTTTT | CASRENLGNEKLFF
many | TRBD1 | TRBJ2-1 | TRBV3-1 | TGTGCCAGCAGCCAAGGGACAGGGAACAATGAGCAGTTCTTC | CASSQGTGNNEQFF
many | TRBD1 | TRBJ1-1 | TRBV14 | TGTGCCAGCAGCAGGACAGGGTTGGAAGCTTTCTTT | CASSRTGLEAFF
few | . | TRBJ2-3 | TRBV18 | TGTGCCAGCTCACCACGCAGTTTGGATACGCAGTATTTT | CASSPRSLDTQYF